The 12 T cell receptor beta chains listed next were all sequenced from one sample in a study of T-cell reconstitution after alpha-beta-depleted transplantation in children. Unique molecular identifiers were incorporated during preparation of the TCRbeta library. From the PCR reads, TCRdb called clonotypes with MiXCR, one entry per CDR3 protein. The table records almost 400,000 distinct CDR3 sequences, roughly 20% of them present only once. The sequenced sample was PBMCs from the stem cell graft donor, obtained from the stem cell graft. These receptor sequences come from a human donor who donated a stem cell graft to a child with acute myeloid leukemia.

The chain combines TRBV7-3 with TRBJ2-1, with 9 bases matching TRBD1. Germline assignment: CDR1 SGHTA and CDR2 FQGTGA. The CDR3 is 15 amino acids. The J segment lost 6 bases and the V segment lost 5 bases, leaving 8 bases of the junction unmatched. The CDR3 loop reads CASSLLDRGGNEQFF. Written as DNA, the CDR3 is TGTGCCAGCAGCCTCTTGGACAGGGGAGGCAATGAGCAGTTCTTC.

V is TRBV4-2 and J is TRBJ2-2, with D possibly TRBD1 on 6 matching bases. Germline lookup yields CDR1 LGHNA and CDR2 YNFKEQ. This CDR3 is built from 16 residues. V dropped 3 bases and J dropped 4 bases, with 15 bases sitting between them. The CDR3 protein is CASSHTGTYITGELFF. In nucleotides, the CDR3 is TGTGCCAGCAGCCACACCGGGACATACATCACCGGGGAGCTGTTTTTT.

The chain combines TRBV4-1 with TRBJ2-1; 12 bases align to TRBD2. This CDR3 contains 16 residues. Unmatched junction bases numbered 7, after V lost 1 base and J lost 9 bases. Germline loops: CDR1 MGHRA, CDR2 YSYEKL. CDR3: CASSQGTSGIFSEQFF. In DNA, the CDR3 is TGCGCCAGCAGCCAAGGGACTAGCGGGATTTTTAGTGAGCAGTTCTTC.

This clonotype was recorded many times. The chain is built from TRBV6-4 and TRBJ2-2; 7 positions match TRBD1. Germline V CDR1 and CDR2: MRHNA, SNTAGT. V was clipped by 3 bases and J by 3 bases; unmatched bases: 4. There are 15 residues in the CDR3. The CDR3 coding sequence is TGTGCCAGCAGTGAGTCCCAGGGGGACACCGGGGAGCTGTTTTTT. Protein: CASSESQGDTGELFF.

This chain links TRBV12-3 or TRBV12-4 with TRBJ2-2; no clear D gene. V lost 6 bases and J lost 9, with 8 bases in between. This CDR3 spans 11 amino acids. CDR3 nucleotide sequence: TGTGCCAGCAGCACGTCATGGGAGCTGTTTTTT. It specifies CASSTSWELFF.

The chain carries TRBV4-3 and TRBJ2-1, with TRBD1 matching over 11 bases. CDR3 length: 17 residues. Trimming took 0 bases from V and 3 from J; bases not matched to a gene: 4. CDR1 and CDR2 (germline): LGHNA, YSLEER. The CDR3 here is CASSQDYGTGGYNEQFF. In DNA form, the CDR3 reads TGCGCCAGCAGCCAAGACTATGGGACAGGGGGCTACAATGAGCAGTTCTTC.

In its sample, this clonotype was seen a few times. The chain combines TRBV7-9 with TRBJ2-7, with D tentatively TRBD1 (6 bases). Trimming removed 8 bases from V and 6 bases from J, with 11 bases in between. The CDR3 is 11 residues long. CDR1 is SEHNR and CDR2 is FQNEAQ in the germline V gene (reference sequence). The CDR3 here is CASGAGVEQYF. The CDR3 coding sequence is TGTGCCAGCGGGGCAGGGGTCGAGCAGTACTTC.

The rearrangement joins TRBV29-1 to TRBJ2-7; no firm D call. The CDR3 is 12 amino acids. With 1 base removed from V and 4 bases from J, the gap between germline ends came to 8 bases. CDR1 is SQVTM and CDR2 is ANQGSEA in the germline V gene. Here the CDR3 DNA reads TGCAGCGTTGAAGGTTTGTCTTACGAGCAGTACTTC. The encoded protein is CSVEGLSYEQYF.

In its sample, this clonotype was seen a few times. The rearrangement joins TRBV7-9 to TRBJ2-7; TRBD1 or TRBD2 may be the D gene (5 bases each). Deletions cut 7 bases from V and 3 bases from J, with 16 bases between. The CDR3 runs to 14 residues. Per germline, CDR1 SEHNR and CDR2 FQNEAQ (reference sequence). The CDR3 coding sequence is TGTGCCAGCATCCCCGACGGTGGGGGCTACGAGCAGTACTTC. This gives the protein CASIPDGGGYEQYF.

The chain links TRBV4-1 to TRBJ2-7; D gene uncertain. CDR3 length: 14 residues. Germline V CDR1 and CDR2: MGHRA, YSYEKL. V lost 3 bases and J 3 bases, leaving 12 bases between the germline ends. In nucleotides, the CDR3 is TGCGCCAGCAGCCAGCCCCCTCTAGGCTACGAGCAGTACTTC. Protein: CASSQPPLGYEQYF.

In this sample, this clonotype turned up a few times. The chain uses TRBV5-4 and TRBJ2-3; 12 bases map to TRBD2. The CDR3 covers 16 residues. From germline, CDR1 is SGHNT and CDR2 YYREEE (reference sequence). Trimming removed 0 bases from V and 9 bases from J; junction bases left unmatched: 8. Written as DNA, the CDR3 is TGTGCCAGCAGCTTGGAGCTAGCGGGAGGGGGTGGGACGCAGTATTTT. This translates into CASSLELAGGGGTQYF.

The chain carries TRBV4-1 and TRBJ2-3, with 7 positions matching TRBD2. The CDR3 is 16 amino acids. With 3 bases clipped from V and 0 bases from J, the junction kept 6 bases outside the gene matches. The germline CDR1 and CDR2 sequences are MGHRA and YSYEKL. CDR3 nucleotide sequence: TGCGCCAGCAGCCACGTTCCTAGCGGTAGCACAGATACGCAGTATTTT. It translates to CASSHVPSGSTDTQYF.